One and the same sample provided the 18 T cell receptor beta chains below, sequenced in a study of PD-1 blockade in classical Hodgkin lymphoma. Generated by immunoSEQ multiplex PCR, the TCRdb table keeps only in-frame clones and is missing some. The table lists 30,000 to 35,000 clones, roughly 80% of them singletons. Every single patient, without exception, relapsed after autologous stem cell transplantation, and brentuximab vedotin exposure varied. Here the sequenced sample was peripheral blood mononuclear cells (PBMCs), taken at baseline. The receptors shown here come from a human donor with classical Hodgkin lymphoma.

The chain has TRBV5-6 and TRBJ1-2; a possible D gene is TRBD1 (5 bases). Germline loops: CDR1 SGHDT, CDR2 YYEEEE. Trimming pared 1 base from V and 8 bases from J, leaving 9 bases between. CDR3 size: 12 residues. CDR3 amino acids: CASSLYWGGYTF. The CDR3, as DNA: TGTGCCAGCAGCTTGTACTGGGGCGGCTACACCTTC.

V usage is TRBV9 and J usage is TRBJ2-1, with TRBD2 matching 8 bases. Germline CDR1 is SGDLS and CDR2 is YYNGEE. The trim removed 0 bases at V and 9 bases at J, leaving 5 bases unmatched. The CDR3 extends over 14 amino acids. The CDR3 coding sequence is TGTGCCAGCAGCGTAGGGACTAGCTGGGCTGAGCAGTTCTTC. Amino acids: CASSVGTSWAEQFF.

The chain is built from TRBV6-6 and TRBJ1-1; D possibly corresponds to TRBD1 (5 bases). The CDR3 is made up of 13 amino acids. Germline assignment: CDR1 MNHNY and CDR2 SVGAGI (reference sequence). Between the trimmed V and J ends, which lost 5 bases and 1 base, there was a span of 8 bases. The CDR3 is CASSDTGNTEAFF. CDR3 sequence (DNA): TGTGCCAGCAGTGACACAGGGAACACTGAAGCTTTCTTT.

This clone occurred a few times. The rearrangement uses TRBV7-9 and TRBJ1-1; D is perhaps TRBD1 (5 bases). V was clipped by 5 bases and J by 0 bases, with 7 bases between them. This CDR3 is 13 amino acids long. The V gene's germline CDR1 is SEHNR and CDR2 FQNEAQ (reference sequence). The CDR3 DNA sequence: TGTGCCAGCAGCGTGACAGTGAACACTGAAGCTTTCTTT. Amino acids: CASSVTVNTEAFF.

This chain joins TRBV25-1 and TRBJ1-1; a possible D gene is TRBD1 (5 bases). CDR3 length: 14 residues. The germline V gene has CDR1 MGHDK and CDR2 SYGVNS. Trimming took off 4 bases at V and 4 bases at J, with 13 bases between the two ends. The CDR3 here is CASSAVGGITEAFF. CDR3 DNA sequence: TGTGCCAGCAGTGCTGTGGGGGGGATCACTGAAGCTTTCTTT.

This chain uses TRBV9 with TRBJ2-7; 11 bases agree with TRBD2. Trimming removed 4 bases from V and 5 bases from J; junction bases left unmatched: 5. Germline loops: CDR1 SGDLS, CDR2 YYNGEE. This CDR3 has 14 amino acids. DNA of the CDR3: TGTGCCAGCAGCCCCACTAGCGGGGGAAACGAGCAGTACTTC. Residues: CASSPTSGGNEQYF.

This sequence joins TRBV18 and TRBJ2-4, with 7 bases identical to TRBD1. V trimming: 0 bases; J trimming: 0 bases; junction bases outside the gene matches: 5. In germline, CDR1 is KGHSH, CDR2 LQKENI. The CDR3 runs to 17 residues. The CDR3 here is CASSPPQGSLAKNIQYF. CDR3 nucleotides: TGTGCCAGCTCACCACCACAGGGGTCCCTAGCCAAAAACATTCAGTACTTC.

This rearrangement joins TRBV6-1 to TRBJ1-2, with D maybe TRBD1 (5 bases). The germline CDR1 and CDR2 sequences are MNHNS and SASEGT. V lost 3 bases to trimming and J lost 4 bases, with 15 bases between them. The CDR3 runs to 15 residues. The CDR3 bases are TGTGCCAGCAGTGATATGACAGAACGCCCCTATGGCTACACCTTC. Residues: CASSDMTERPYGYTF.

This clone was observed a single time. This chain uses TRBV7-6 with TRBJ2-1; 9 bases map to TRBD1. From germline, CDR1 is SGHVS and CDR2 FNYEAQ. After removal of 3 bases from V and 7 bases from J, the junction contained 4 bases not matched to a gene. The CDR3 has 14 residues. CDR3 nucleotides: TGTGCCAGCAGCTTTACCGGGACAGGGAATGAGCAGTTCTTC. Encoded protein: CASSFTGTGNEQFF.

The J gene is TRBJ1-1, the V gene TRBV4-2; 8 bases match TRBD1. The germline V gene has CDR1 LGHNA and CDR2 YNFKEQ. The CDR3 sequence is 14 residues long. V shed 3 bases and J 6 bases; nucleotides not matched to a gene: 6. The CDR3 DNA follows: TGTGCCAGCAGCCATCCTGACAGGGGTGCTGAAGCTTTCTTT. Translation gives CASSHPDRGAEAFF.

The chain is built from TRBV9 and TRBJ1-1, with D possibly being TRBD1 (6 bases). CDR1 SGDLS and CDR2 YYNGEE come from the germline V gene. The CDR3 spans 18 residues. V was clipped by 4 bases and J by 1 base, with 23 bases between them. Written as DNA, the CDR3 is TGTGCCAGCAGCCGCTCTACTCTCATCCGGGACAAGAACACTGAAGCTTTCTTT. Its translation: CASSRSTLIRDKNTEAFF.

The chain uses TRBV18 and TRBJ2-2; D is unresolved. Germline lookup yields CDR1 KGHSH and CDR2 LQKENI. The germline V and J ends were trimmed by 0 bases and 1 base, with 0 bases remaining between them. The CDR3 sequence is 13 residues long. The chain's CDR3 is CASSPPNTGELFF. The CDR3 DNA reads as TGTGCCAGCTCACCACCGAACACCGGGGAGCTGTTTTTT.

The J gene is TRBJ2-3, the V gene TRBV4-2, with TRBD2 identical over 10 bases. V lost 7 bases to trimming and J lost 1 base; unmatched junction nucleotides: 2. Germline-derived CDR1 and CDR2 are LGHNA and YNFKEQ. The CDR3 is 14 amino acids. The CDR3 DNA sequence: TGTGCCAGCACCGGGACTAGCGGCACAGATACGCAGTATTTT. It is translated as CASTGTSGTDTQYF.

V is TRBV6-1 and J is TRBJ2-7, with D maybe TRBD1 (6 bases). Trimming took 1 base from V and 4 from J, leaving 11 bases between them. The germline CDR1 and CDR2 sequences are MNHNS and SASEGT. The CDR3 is 14 residues long. In DNA, the CDR3 is TGTGCCAGCAGTGAAGACTCTACAGGGTACGAGCAGTACTTC. Translated: CASSEDSTGYEQYF.

The chain has TRBV18 and TRBJ1-2; TRBD1 aligns across 8 bases. The CDR3 extends over 16 amino acids. The junction had 10 bases not matched to a gene; V was cut back by 3 bases and J by 4 bases. The germline V gene encodes CDR1 KGHSH and CDR2 LQKENI. The chain's CDR3 is CASSPTGQGSSYGYTF. CDR3 DNA sequence: TGTGCCAGCTCACCTACTGGACAGGGTTCTTCCTATGGCTACACCTTC.

This clone appeared a single time. This chain links TRBV4-3 with TRBJ2-7; TRBD1 is a possible D gene (6 bases). The CDR3 consists of 16 residues. Trimming pared 0 bases from V and 6 bases from J, leaving 18 bases between. Germline lookup yields CDR1 LGHNA and CDR2 YSLEER. Here the CDR3 DNA reads TGCGCCAGCAGCCAAGAGTGGTTGAGGGAAGGGGGCGAGCAGTACTTC. It is translated as CASSQEWLREGGEQYF.

The chain joins TRBV30 to TRBJ1-5; 9 bases are shared with TRBD1. V lost 3 bases and J lost 6; bases outside the gene matches: 3. The length of the CDR3 is 13 residues. Germline CDR1 reads GTSNPN; CDR2 reads SVGIG (reference sequence). CDR3 amino acids: CAWSGQGSQPQHF. CDR3 DNA sequence: TGTGCCTGGAGCGGACAGGGGAGTCAGCCCCAGCATTTT.

CDR3 residues: CASSSNGDNIQYF. CDR3 bases: TGTGCCAGCAGTTCTAACGGGGATAACATTCAGTACTTC. The chain recombines TRBV27 with TRBJ2-4; D is perhaps TRBD2 (5 bases). Germline V gene sequence: CDR1 MNHEY, CDR2 SMNVEV (reference sequence). V shed 4 bases and J shed 7 bases, with 11 bases lying between them. The CDR3 is made up of 13 amino acids.